This section outlines one T cell receptor beta chain sequence together with its context. Since no conserved phenylalanine or tryptophan closes the CDR3, a read error is the likely cause. There are 14 residues in the CDR3. Trimming removed 6 bases from V and 0 bases from J, with 14 bases in between. The V gene's germline CDR1 is SQVTM and CDR2 ANQGSEA. This sample's RNA came from whole unsorted tissue. This non-tumor lung sample came from over 3 cm beyond the tumor edge. The data were taken from a study of tumor and adjacent non-tumor tissue in lung cancer. TCRbeta libraries were built with three rounds of nested PCR, modified from ARM-PCR. A single record per CDR3 protein comes from TCRdb applying MiXCR to the multiplex PCR reads. There are more than 85,000 distinct CDR3 sequences in the sample; 55% to 65% occur only once, and 15% to 20% lies in the top ten.

The receptor's source is a man aged 30 to 45 with non-small cell lung cancer. The chain has TRBV29-1 and TRBJ1-1; no clear D. Sequencing was carried out using distant non-tumor lung tissue. In DNA, the CDR3 is TGCAGCGTCGAGGAAGACGTACTGAACACTGAAGCTTTCATT. Translation: CSVEEDVLNTEAFI.